This TCR beta chain appears in the sequencing data of a study of spatial heterogeneity in lung cancer. In its sample, this clonotype was seen many times. Its antigen is as yet unknown. Regarding time point: sample taken at primary tumor resection. About 73 TRACERx patients with early, untreated non-small cell lung cancer donated samples. The CDR3 is made up of 16 amino acids. Losses at the gene ends were 1 base for V and 7 bases for J; bases not matched to a gene: 8. The germline gives CDR1 SQVTM, CDR2 ANQGSEA. Study results and caveats: Estimates put coverage of tumor T cells near 7% for alpha and roughly 13% for beta chains. Within tumors, counts of expanded alpha and beta TCRs tracked tumor mutation counts.

All TCR cDNA molecules were individually tagged with a unique molecular identifier. MiXCR, run by TCRdb on the 5' RACE reads, gives a single entry per CDR3 protein. The sample records about 100,000 distinct CDR3 sequences, around 4.3% being singletons. This clonotype was obtained from a male donor with early-stage non-small cell lung cancer. Sequencing was performed on lung tumor tissue, taken at surgery. This sequence joins TRBV29-1 and TRBJ2-1; 12 bases are a match to TRBD1. CDR3 coding DNA: TGCAGCGTTGAAGGGGGACAGGGGGCAACATGGAATGAGCAGTTCTTC. Translation gives CSVEGGQGATWNEQFF.